The next 12 T cell receptor beta chains were all read from a single sample in a study of spatial heterogeneity in lung cancer. TCRdb recomputed calls from the 5' RACE reads with MiXCR, one row per CDR3 protein. The sample yields thousands of distinct CDR3 sequences, about 13% seen once. Time point in this sample: sample taken at primary tumor resection. Material: normal lung tissue next to the tumor, obtained at surgery. Receptor source: a female donor with early-stage non-small cell lung cancer.

This chain connects TRBV5-1 to TRBJ1-1, with 7 bases identical to TRBD1. CDR1 and CDR2 (germline): SGHRS, YFSETQ. The CDR3 totals 17 residues. The V gene end was trimmed by 0 bases and the J gene end by 3 bases; junction bases not matched to a gene: 11. The CDR3 DNA sequence: TGCGCCAGCAGCTTGGAACTGACAGGGATGTTCGACACTGAAGCTTTCTTT. Its protein is CASSLELTGMFDTEAFF.

Within the sample, this clonotype is medium-sized. This chain connects TRBV11-2 to TRBJ1-5; D is undetermined. The CDR3 extends over 13 amino acids. V lost 2 bases to trimming and J lost 5 bases, with 7 bases between them. Looked up from germline, CDR1 is SGHAT and CDR2 is FQNNGV. The CDR3 nucleotides read TGTGCCAGCAGCTTAAGCCCGGATCAGCCCCAGCATTTT. Protein sequence: CASSLSPDQPQHF.

This clonotype was picked up many times. The J gene is TRBJ1-2, the V gene TRBV9; D is undetermined. The CDR3 is made up of 13 amino acids. Trimming stripped 2 bases from V and 0 bases from J, with 5 bases between. Germline loops: CDR1 SGDLS, CDR2 YYNGEE. The CDR3 is CASSVGTNYGYTF. In DNA, the CDR3 is TGTGCCAGCAGCGTGGGGACTAACTATGGCTACACCTTC.

This clonotype counts as medium-sized. The chain is built from TRBV5-1 and TRBJ1-5; D remains unclear. With 0 bases removed from V and 3 bases from J, the gap between germline ends came to 4 bases. This CDR3 has 13 residues. In germline, CDR1 is SGHRS, CDR2 YFSETQ. CDR3 protein: CASSLDTNQPQHF. The DNA of the CDR3 is TGCGCCAGCAGCTTGGACACCAATCAGCCCCAGCATTTT.

This clonotype was observed at least ten times. The rearrangement links TRBV27 to TRBJ1-1; D not certain. There are 13 residues in the CDR3. The germline V gene encodes CDR1 MNHEY and CDR2 SMNVEV (reference sequence). V was trimmed by 6 bases and J by 0 bases, leaving 8 bases between them. The DNA for the CDR3 is TGTGCCAGCAGCCAACAAGTGAACACTGAAGCTTTCTTT. It encodes CASSQQVNTEAFF.

This clonotype was counted many times. The J gene is TRBJ2-5, the V gene TRBV12-5; D is possibly TRBD2 (5 bases). The germline V gene has CDR1 LGHNT and CDR2 FRNRAP. The V end lost 6 bases, the J end lost 5 bases, and 22 bases lay between the germline ends. There are 16 residues in the CDR3. The CDR3 loop reads CASGISFVEGEETQYF. The CDR3 nucleotides are TGTGCTAGTGGGATATCTTTTGTTGAGGGAGAGGAGACCCAGTACTTC. The full variable domain, with the rest looked up from reference TRBV12-5 and TRBJ2-5, is DARVTQTPRHKVTEMGQEVTMRCQPILGHNTVFWYRQTMMQGLELLAYFRNRAPLDDSGMPKDRFSAEMPDATLATLKIQPSEPRDSAVYFCASGISFVEGEETQYFGPGTRLLVL.

This clonotype occurred many times. The chain is built from TRBV5-4 and TRBJ2-3; D not certain. Germline CDR1 and CDR2: SGHNT and YYREEE (reference sequence). This CDR3 region has 15 residues. Trimming removed 3 bases from V and 2 bases from J, with 13 bases in between. CDR3: CASSSRTDPTDTQYF. As DNA, the CDR3 is TGTGCCAGCAGCTCCCGGACGGATCCCACAGATACGCAGTATTTT.

This clonotype came up many times. The chain is built from TRBV27 and TRBJ2-5, with D possibly matching TRBD2 (6 bases). V was pared by 2 bases and J by 2 bases, with 12 bases between. This CDR3 comprises 15 residues. In germline, CDR1 is MNHEY, CDR2 SMNVEV (reference sequence). CDR3 nucleotide sequence: TGTGCCAGCAGTTTAAGTACAGGAGGGCAAGAGACCCAGTACTTC. This gives the protein CASSLSTGGQETQYF.

This rearrangement joins TRBV3-1 to TRBJ2-3, with TRBD2 matching over 9 bases. Unmatched junction bases numbered 4, after V lost 6 bases and J lost 0 bases. This CDR3 comprises 15 residues. Germline V CDR1 and CDR2: LGHDT, YNNKEL (reference sequence). The CDR3 nucleotides read TGTGCCAGCAGGGCTAGCGGGATAAGCACAGATACGCAGTATTTT. Its translation is CASRASGISTDTQYF.

The chain uses TRBV6-2 or TRBV6-3 and TRBJ2-7; possible D gene TRBD2, 6 bases. The CDR3 sequence is 13 residues long. V lost 6 bases to trimming and J lost 4 bases, with 13 bases between them. CDR1 is MNHEY and CDR2 is SVGEGT in the germline V gene. The CDR3 DNA sequence: TGTGCCAGCAGCAGGGAGGCCCTATACGAGCAGTACGTC. It translates to CASSREALYEQYV.

This clonotype was observed at least ten times. V gene TRBV28 combines with J gene TRBJ1-1; a possible D gene is TRBD1 (5 bases). The germline CDR1 and CDR2 sequences are MDHEN and SYDVKM. V was clipped by 5 bases and J by 0 bases, with 19 bases between them. The CDR3 spans 17 residues. CDR3 residues: CASSRHSQGSLNTEAFF. The CDR3 DNA reads TGTGCCAGCAGTCGTCACTCCCAGGGATCCCTGAACACTGAAGCTTTCTTT. Together with reference TRBV28 and TRBJ1-1, the CDR3 gives the full variable domain: DVKVTQSSRYLVKRTGEKVFLECVQDMDHENMFWYRQDPGLGLRLIYFSYDVKMKEKGDIPEGYSVSREKKERFSLILESASTNQTSMYLCASSRHSQGSLNTEAFFGQGTRLTVV.

This clonotype is medium-sized. This chain joins TRBV7-2 and TRBJ2-5, with D perhaps matching TRBD1 or TRBD2 (5 bases each). The CDR3 totals 14 residues. Per germline, CDR1 SGHTA and CDR2 FQGNSA. Between the trimmed V and J ends, which lost 7 bases and 7 bases, there was a span of 19 bases. CDR3 loop: CASMGPTVPGTQYF. The DNA for the CDR3 is TGTGCCAGCATGGGACCGACCGTCCCCGGGACCCAGTACTTC.